This TCR beta chain was recovered during a study of blood T cell repertoires in COVID-19. Study details: T cells, B-cell-depleted T cells, or PBMCs provided the cDNA or gDNA that served as material.

The CDR3 totals 15 residues. The Seattle patients, enrolled during active infection, were followed longitudinally. Original data processing: Using reference gene primer amplification, nucleated cell counts were estimated. Profiling relied on immunoSEQ multiplex PCR, and the TCRdb table lists in-frame clones only, not all of them. Clone size and V and J calls were adopted from that table, with D and trimming inferred from the DNA. The sample comprises over 450,000 clones, roughly 89% of which are singletons, and less than 9% rests with the top ten. Sequenced material: peripheral blood. This clonotype originated in a woman between 45 and 60 years old with COVID-19, enrolled during active disease. The chain is built from TRBV21-1 and TRBJ2-7; the table assigns TRBD1, which was not confirmed against the DNA. TRBV21-1 corresponds to a pseudogene. CDR3 sequence (DNA): TGTGCCAGCAGCAAATCCCACAGATTGACCTACGAGCAGTACTTC. It specifies CASSKSHRLTYEQYF.